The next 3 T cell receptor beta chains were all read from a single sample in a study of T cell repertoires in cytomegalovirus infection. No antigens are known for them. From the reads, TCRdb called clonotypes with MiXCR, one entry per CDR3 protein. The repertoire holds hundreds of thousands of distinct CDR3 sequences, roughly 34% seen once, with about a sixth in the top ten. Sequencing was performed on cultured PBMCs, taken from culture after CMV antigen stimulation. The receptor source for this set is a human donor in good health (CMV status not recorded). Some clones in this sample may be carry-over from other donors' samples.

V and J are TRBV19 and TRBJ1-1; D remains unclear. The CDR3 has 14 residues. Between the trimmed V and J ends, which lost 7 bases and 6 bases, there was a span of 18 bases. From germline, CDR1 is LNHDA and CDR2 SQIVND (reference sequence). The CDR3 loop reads CASNPPLQRAEAFF. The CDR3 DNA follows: TGTGCCAGTAACCCCCCACTCCAGAGGGCTGAAGCTTTCTTT.

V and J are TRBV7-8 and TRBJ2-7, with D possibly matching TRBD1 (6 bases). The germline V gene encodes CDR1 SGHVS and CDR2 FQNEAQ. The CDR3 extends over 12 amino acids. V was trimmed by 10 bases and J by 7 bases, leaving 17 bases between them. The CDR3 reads CATGQGRGEQYF. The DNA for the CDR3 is TGTGCCACCGGGCAGGGGAGAGGTGAGCAGTACTTC.

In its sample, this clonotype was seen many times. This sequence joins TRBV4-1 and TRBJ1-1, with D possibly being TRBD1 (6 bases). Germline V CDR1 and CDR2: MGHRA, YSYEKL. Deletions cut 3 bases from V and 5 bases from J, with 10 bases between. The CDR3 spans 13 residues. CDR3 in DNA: TGCGCCAGCAGCCAGACAGGTACAACTGAAGCTTTCTTT. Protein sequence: CASSQTGTTEAFF.